This T cell receptor beta chain was captured by sequencing in a study of cytotoxic CD8 clonotypes in ibrutinib-treated CLL. Findings of the study overall: Clonality increased at ibrutinib response and stayed stable in sustained remission. At progression, however, it fell back toward baseline.

This clone was found once. What it binds is unknown. In germline, CDR1 is SGHRS, CDR2 YFSETQ. This CDR3 region has 15 residues. Trimming shortened V by 3 bases and J by 3 bases, and 15 bases separated the two germline ends. Investigators sought sequencing depths of between 1 in 200,000 and 1 in 1 million T cells. Sequencing was performed with immunoSEQ multiplex PCR; in TCRdb, only in-frame clones are kept and a portion is missing. The sample shows 160,000 or so clones, over 75% of them seen only once. This chain connects TRBV5-1 to TRBJ1-2; D perhaps matches TRBD1 (6 bases). This material consisted of PBMCs, taken at disease progression, from a patient treated with ibrutinib. This receptor was taken from a human donor with chronic lymphocytic leukemia. The CDR3 is CASSSGGGNDYGYTF. In DNA, the CDR3 is TGCGCCAGCAGCTCCGGAGGGGGGAACGACTATGGCTACACCTTC. The full variable domain, in which reference TRBV5-1 and TRBJ1-2 provide the parts outside the CDR3, is KAGVTQTPRYLIKTRGQQVTLSCSPISGHRSVSWYQQTPGQGLQFLFEYFSETQRNKGNFPGRFSGRQFSNSRSEMNVSTLELGDSALYLCASSSGGGNDYGYTFGSGTRLTVV.